This T cell receptor (beta chain) was sequenced during a study of CD8 T cells in Susac syndrome. V lost 4 bases, J lost 2 bases, and 3 bases lay in between. The CDR3 length is 11 residues. The RNA input was roughly 0.45 to 1 ug, and it was reverse transcribed with random hexamers. Amplification of TCR beta CDR3 used immunoSEQ multiplex PCR across 54 Vbeta and 13 Jbeta. TCRdb fed the immunoSEQ multiplex PCR reads into MiXCR, producing one record per CDR3 protein. The sample lists 160,000 or so distinct CDR3 sequences, roughly 96% occurring once. Comment on this clonotype: Its target is unknown.

Recently defined diagnostic criteria for definite or probable disease were fulfilled by Susac syndrome patients. Study results and caveats: There was no clonal expansion in the CD4+ T cell repertoires of Susac syndrome.

Specimen: CD4+ T cells from PBMCs. V usage is TRBV12-3 or TRBV12-4 and J usage is TRBJ2-7; no reliable D call. The receptor's source is a human donor with Susac syndrome. CDR3 residues: CASSWAYEQYF. CDR3 coding DNA: TGTGCCAGCAGTTGGGCCTACGAGCAGTACTTC.